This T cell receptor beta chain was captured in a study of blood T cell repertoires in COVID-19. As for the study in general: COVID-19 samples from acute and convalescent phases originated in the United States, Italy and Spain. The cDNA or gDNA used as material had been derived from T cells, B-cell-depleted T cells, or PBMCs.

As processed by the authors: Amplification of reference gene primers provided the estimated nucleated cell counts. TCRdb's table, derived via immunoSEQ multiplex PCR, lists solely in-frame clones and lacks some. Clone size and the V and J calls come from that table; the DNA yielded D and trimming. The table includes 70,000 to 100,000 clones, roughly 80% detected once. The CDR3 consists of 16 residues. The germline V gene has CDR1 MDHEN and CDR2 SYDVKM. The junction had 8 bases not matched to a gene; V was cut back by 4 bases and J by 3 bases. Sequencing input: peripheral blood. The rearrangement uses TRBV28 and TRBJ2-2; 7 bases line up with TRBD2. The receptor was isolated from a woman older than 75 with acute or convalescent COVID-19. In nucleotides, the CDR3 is TGTGCCAGCAGTTACATAGCGGGCCCGCACACCGGGGAGCTGTTTTTT. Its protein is CASSYIAGPHTGELFF.